The 21 T cell receptor beta chains below all came from one sample that was sequenced in a study of blood T cell repertoires in COVID-19. Assay used: immunoSEQ multiplex PCR; TCRdb lists only in-frame clones, some missing. The sample includes over 150,000 clones, 85% seen only once; the top ten take roughly 6.2%. The sequencing sample was made of PBMCs or T cells enriched from blood (not recorded which). The receptors come from a man in his forties who had recovered from COVID-19.

CDR3 region: CASSPPQGNSPLHF. DNA of the CDR3: TGTGCCAGCAGCCCCCCCCAGGGTAATTCACCCCTCCACTTT. V gene TRBV7-9 combines with J gene TRBJ1-6; D perhaps matches TRBD1 (5 bases). Looked up from germline, CDR1 is SEHNR and CDR2 is FQNEAQ (reference sequence). This CDR3 has 14 amino acids. Trimming removed 5 bases from V and 6 bases from J, with 11 bases in between.

This chain connects TRBV9 to TRBJ1-2; D gene ambiguous. Germline CDR1 SGDLS, CDR2 YYNGEE. There are 11 residues in the CDR3. Trimming stripped 3 bases from V and 8 bases from J, with 8 bases between. DNA of the CDR3: TGTGCCAGCAGCGCAAGTCGGGGCTACACCTTC. Protein sequence: CASSASRGYTF.

The chain employs TRBV11-3 and TRBJ2-2; D might be TRBD1 (6 bases). The CDR3 runs 15 residues. V was clipped by 6 bases and J by 4 bases, with 15 bases between them. The V gene's germline CDR1 is SGHNT and CDR2 YENEEA. CDR3 amino acids: CASRQPGQLTGELFF. The CDR3 bases are TGTGCCAGCAGGCAACCGGGACAACTCACCGGGGAGCTGTTTTTT.

The chain couples TRBV9 to TRBJ2-7, with no clear D. The V and J ends lost 4 bases and 6 bases respectively, with 17 bases between them. CDR1 and CDR2 from the germline V gene are SGDLS and YYNGEE. There are 14 residues in the CDR3. The CDR3 region is CASSPPSSSGEQYF. Written as DNA, the CDR3 is TGTGCCAGCAGCCCACCCTCCTCTTCGGGCGAGCAGTACTTC.

The chain uses TRBV29-1 and TRBJ2-3, with 11 positions matching TRBD2. Germline V gene data show CDR1 as SQVTM and CDR2 as ANQGSEA. CDR3 length: 14 amino acids. The V segment lost 6 bases and the J segment 5 bases; nucleotides outside the gene matches: 7. This chain's CDR3 is CSVPTSGEGDTQYF. The CDR3 DNA sequence: TGCAGCGTCCCGACTAGCGGGGAAGGAGATACGCAGTATTTT.

This chain uses TRBV9 with TRBJ2-6; D is unresolved. Per the germline V gene, CDR1 is SGDLS and CDR2 is YYNGEE. V gave up 4 bases and J gave up 1 base, with 6 bases separating them. The CDR3 runs to 14 residues. CDR3 loop: CASSPPSGANVLTF. The CDR3 coding sequence is TGTGCCAGCAGCCCTCCGTCTGGGGCCAACGTCCTGACTTTC.

The chain is built from TRBV11-3 and TRBJ2-2; 8 bases align to TRBD1. The CDR3 extends over 13 amino acids. Per germline, CDR1 SGHNT and CDR2 YENEEA. The V and J ends lost 8 bases and 6 bases, in that order; junction bases with no gene match: 5. The DNA of the CDR3 is TGTGCCAGCGGAGACAGGGGCCCCGGGGAGCTGTTTTTT. Amino acid sequence: CASGDRGPGELFF.

The chain links TRBV6-5 to TRBJ2-3, with 9 bases that match TRBD2. Germline CDR1 reads MNHEY; CDR2 reads SVGAGI. J lost 4 bases, V lost 7 bases, and 9 bases had no gene match. The CDR3 sequence is 15 residues long. The CDR3 region has the DNA TGTGCCAGCACTGGGGGGAGCGGGAGGTCAGATACGCAGTATTTT. Encoded protein: CASTGGSGRSDTQYF.

The CDR3 sequence: CASRPASTRMSTEAFF. DNA of the CDR3: TGTGCCAGCAGGCCCGCATCGACAAGGATGAGCACTGAAGCTTTCTTT. This chain links TRBV5-4 with TRBJ1-1, with D uncertain. Trimming pared 5 bases from V and 4 bases from J, leaving 21 bases between. CDR1 is SGHNT, CDR2 YYREEE, per germline (reference sequence). This CDR3 comprises 16 residues.

This sequence joins TRBV5-4 and TRBJ1-6; 7 bases line up with TRBD1. CDR1 SGHNT and CDR2 YYREEE come from the germline V gene (reference sequence). The trim removed 3 bases at V and 7 bases at J, leaving 4 bases unmatched. The CDR3 length is 14 residues. CDR3 sequence reads: CASSYGTANSPLHF. In nucleotides, the CDR3 is TGTGCCAGCAGCTACGGGACAGCGAATTCACCCCTCCACTTT. The full variable domain, its missing parts supplied by reference TRBV5-4 and TRBJ1-6, is ETGVTQSPTHLIKTRGQQVTLRCSSQSGHNTVSWYQQALGQGPQFIFQYYREEENGRGNFPPRFSGLQFPNYSSELNVNALELDDSALYLCASSYGTANSPLHFGNGTRLTVT.

V and J are TRBV10-1 and TRBJ1-1; TRBD1 agrees at 7 bases. Germline trimming cut 5 bases from V and 6 bases from J; bases unmatched to any gene: 6. The germline V gene has CDR1 WNHNN and CDR2 SYGVQD (reference sequence). The CDR3 has 13 residues. CDR3 sequence (DNA): TGCGCCAGCAGTCCCAGGGGGGTCCCTGAAGCTTTCTTT. This encodes CASSPRGVPEAFF.

This chain joins TRBV19 and TRBJ1-1, with D perhaps matching TRBD1 (5 bases). Germline CDR1 LNHDA, CDR2 SQIVND (reference sequence). This CDR3 is built from 14 residues. V lost 7 bases to trimming and J lost 5 bases, with 17 bases between them. CDR3 coding DNA: TGTGCCAGTACCAACGGGCGGGGGGATACTGAAGCTTTCTTT. Its translation: CASTNGRGDTEAFF.

In this sample, this clone turned up a few times. This chain uses TRBV5-1 with TRBJ1-5, with 9 nucleotides matching TRBD1. Germline V gene sequence: CDR1 SGHRS, CDR2 YFSETQ. The CDR3 extends over 15 amino acids. The trim removed 0 bases at V and 2 bases at J, leaving 0 bases unmatched. The CDR3 spells CASSLGTGGNQPQHF. In nucleotides, the CDR3 is TGCGCCAGCAGCTTGGGGACAGGGGGCAATCAGCCCCAGCATTTT.

This clone was observed once. The chain is built from TRBV15 and TRBJ1-4; 7 positions match TRBD1. V lost 7 bases, J lost 8 bases, and 10 bases stayed unmatched. This CDR3 is 14 amino acids long. Germline-derived CDR1 and CDR2 are LNHNV and YYDKDF (reference sequence). The CDR3: CATTNGRGNEKLFF. The CDR3 DNA reads as TGTGCCACCACGAATGGCAGGGGGAACGAAAAACTGTTTTTT.

The chain combines TRBV28 with TRBJ1-2, with D possibly matching TRBD1 (6 bases). The ends were cut back, 6 bases at V and 7 bases at J, with 15 bases in the middle. Germline V gives CDR1 MDHEN, CDR2 SYDVKM. The CDR3 is 13 residues long. The CDR3 bases are TGTGCCAGCAGCCTGACAGGTCCAGGTGGCTACACCTTC. It codes for CASSLTGPGGYTF.

This chain uses TRBV5-4 with TRBJ1-1; D possibly corresponds to TRBD1 (5 bases). The CDR3 has 14 amino acids. From germline, CDR1 is SGHNT and CDR2 YYREEE (reference sequence). V lost 2 bases and J 1 base, leaving 9 bases between the germline ends. The chain's CDR3 is CASSFGDRNTEAFF. CDR3 coding DNA: TGTGCCAGCAGCTTTGGAGACAGGAACACTGAAGCTTTCTTT.

This clone has more than one count but fewer than ten. The chain links TRBV27 to TRBJ2-2; 9 bases are shared with TRBD1. This CDR3 has 15 residues. The V gene end was trimmed by 2 bases and the J gene end by 3 bases; junction bases not matched to a gene: 1. CDR1 and CDR2 from the germline V gene are MNHEY and SMNVEV (reference sequence). The CDR3 bases are TGTGCCAGCAGTTTAAGGACAGGGGACACCGGGGAGCTGTTTTTT. It codes for CASSLRTGDTGELFF.

The chain recombines TRBV7-3 with TRBJ2-3, with D possibly TRBD1 on 5 matching bases. Trimming left V 5 bases short and J 5 bases short, with 14 bases between. CDR3 length: 14 residues. Looked up from germline, CDR1 is SGHTA and CDR2 is FQGTGA. The CDR3: CASSGQGRGDTQYF. In DNA form, the CDR3 reads TGTGCCAGCAGCGGACAAGGTCGCGGAGATACGCAGTATTTT.

A word on this clone: At one end the junction does not follow the germline gene, possibly because of a read error. This chain links TRBV7-8 with TRBJ2-7, with 7 bases lining up with TRBD1. This CDR3 region has 17 residues. Germline assignment: CDR1 SGHVS and CDR2 FQNEAQ. The CDR3 bases are TGTGCCAGCAGCTTAGGCGCCTCCGGGACAGTTGCTTACGAGCGGTACTTC. This translates into CASSLGASGTVAYERYF.

V and J are TRBV5-1 and TRBJ1-1; 8 positions agree with TRBD1. Germline assignment: CDR1 SGHRS and CDR2 YFSETQ. The CDR3 length is 16 residues. With V trimmed by 0 bases and J by 0 bases, 4 bases remained unmatched. Here the CDR3 reads CASSLGQGKLNTEAFF. In DNA form, the CDR3 reads TGCGCCAGCAGCTTGGGACAGGGGAAATTGAACACTGAAGCTTTCTTT.

The rearrangement uses TRBV14 and TRBJ1-4, with unresolved D. The length of the CDR3 is 12 residues. Germline lookup yields CDR1 SGHDN and CDR2 FVKESK. The V end was cut by 4 bases, the J end by 8 bases, with 8 bases between. This CDR3 is CASSRYGEKLFF. For the CDR3, the DNA is TGTGCCAGCAGCCGCTACGGGGAAAAACTGTTTTTT.